The 7 T cell receptor beta chains in this list originate from one sample, sequenced in a study of T-cell memory formation after mild COVID-19. TCRdb passed the 5' RACE reads through MiXCR, listing each CDR3 protein once. The sample records fewer than 140,000 distinct CDR3 sequences, over 15% being singletons. The sequenced sample consisted of PBMCs or a T cell subset sorted from them (not recorded which). The receptors here all came from an adult woman who had mild COVID-19 (a few samples of this study predate the infection). Cell type and time point are not known.

The chain joins TRBV7-9 to TRBJ2-7, with D hard to call. V was shortened by 5 bases and J by 7 bases, with 12 bases between the two germline ends. This CDR3 spans 12 amino acids. CDR1 and CDR2 from the germline V gene are SEHNR and FQNEAQ (reference sequence). DNA of the CDR3: TGTGCCAGCAGCCACCAACGGCGGGAGCAGTACTTC. It translates to CASSHQRREQYF.

This clonotype appeared a few times. The chain combines TRBV29-1 with TRBJ2-3; D gene uncertain. CDR3 length: 13 residues. CDR1 is SQVTM and CDR2 is ANQGSEA in the germline V gene. V gave up 3 bases and J gave up 4 bases, with 11 bases separating them. The CDR3 sequence: CSVDGLEADTQYF. CDR3 coding DNA: TGCAGCGTTGACGGGCTAGAGGCAGATACGCAGTATTTT.

The chain joins TRBV9 to TRBJ2-7; 9 bases are shared with TRBD1. Germline CDR1 and CDR2: SGDLS and YYNGEE. The CDR3 length is 14 residues. V lost 3 bases and J lost 2; bases outside the gene matches: 3. As DNA, the CDR3 is TGTGCCAGCAGCGCAGGACAGGGGACCTACGAGCAGTACTTC. Protein: CASSAGQGTYEQYF.

This CDR3 is CASSVTAPNTEAFF. DNA of the CDR3: TGTGCCAGCAGCGTGACAGCGCCGAACACTGAAGCTTTCTTT. The rearrangement links TRBV12-3 or TRBV12-4 to TRBJ1-1; TRBD1 might be the D (5 bases). V shed 6 bases and J shed 1 base, with 12 bases lying between them. The CDR3 has 14 amino acids.

The chain employs TRBV20-1 and TRBJ2-1, with D perhaps TRBD2 (5 bases). With 6 bases removed from V and 3 bases from J, the gap between germline ends came to 21 bases. The CDR3 is 16 amino acids. Germline V gene sequence: CDR1 DFQATT, CDR2 SNEGSKA (reference sequence). DNA of the CDR3: TGCAGTGCCAGCCAGCGAGGGCTTCCCGTCTACAATGAGCAGTTCTTC. Translation: CSASQRGLPVYNEQFF.

The chain has TRBV12-3 or TRBV12-4 and TRBJ2-3; no clear D. The CDR3 has 14 amino acids. The V end lost 3 bases, the J end lost 2 bases, and 9 bases lay between the germline ends. In DNA, the CDR3 is TGTGCCAGCAGTTTTGGCAGGTTCACAGATACGCAGTATTTT. Protein: CASSFGRFTDTQYF.

This clonotype was detected only a few times. This sequence joins TRBV6-5 and TRBJ2-5; D may be TRBD2 (6 bases). V was shortened by 4 bases and J by 2 bases, with 11 bases between the two germline ends. The CDR3 has 14 amino acids. CDR1 MNHEY and CDR2 SVGAGI come from the germline V gene. CDR3 loop: CASSSGDSQETQYF. CDR3 DNA: TGTGCCAGCAGTTCGGGGGACTCGCAAGAGACCCAGTACTTC.